This T cell receptor (beta chain) was sequenced for a study of blood T cells in healthy people across ages. A second PCR, run for 7 to 11 cycles, used a sample-barcoded 5' primer plus a J-beta primer mix. TCRdb redid the calling of the 5' RACE reads with MiXCR, one entry per CDR3 protein. In the table there are approximately 490,000 distinct CDR3 sequences, around 24% of which are singletons. Deletions cut 5 bases from V and 3 bases from J, with 23 bases between. The CDR3 spans 17 residues. The germline V gene encodes CDR1 LNHNV and CDR2 YYDKDF (reference sequence). In addition, the sample was reused for a study of T cells of mothers and their children.

The genes are TRBV15 and TRBJ2-7; TRBD1 is a possible D gene (5 bases). Sequenced material: blood. The TCR originated in a boy aged 5 to 17 in good health. For the CDR3, the DNA is TGTGCCACCAGCGTAAGCATAACGGGCCAGGGCCTCTACGAGCAGTACTTC. Translating it yields CATSVSITGQGLYEQYF.